One sample yielded the 24 T cell receptor beta chains listed below, sequenced in a study of T cells in Graves' hyperthyroidism and ophthalmopathy. Amplified regions were TCR beta CDR3 sequences from RNA transcripts. TCR CDR3 regions were first amplified by RT-PCR with HTBI primers. TCRdb re-called the multiplex PCR reads through MiXCR, storing one row per CDR3 protein. Here the sample spans hundreds of thousands of distinct CDR3 sequences, approximately 15% being singletons. The sample consisted of blood. The source of these receptors is a woman under 30 with Graves' hyperthyroidism.

This chain links TRBV14 with TRBJ1-2; 7 nucleotides align to TRBD1. From germline, CDR1 is SGHDN and CDR2 FVKESK. The CDR3 length is 13 residues. J was trimmed by 7 bases and V by 1 base; bases with no gene match: 3. In DNA, the CDR3 is TGTGCCAGCAGCCAAGTCACAGGGGCTGGCTACACCTTC. Its translation: CASSQVTGAGYTF.

The V call is TRBV7-9, the J call TRBJ1-1; TRBD1 is a possible D gene (5 bases). This CDR3 is 13 amino acids long. V was pared by 2 bases and J by 6 bases, with 10 bases between. Germline CDR1 reads SEHNR; CDR2 reads FQNEAQ (reference sequence). Here the CDR3 DNA reads TGTGCCAGCAGCTTATACAGGTATCCTGAAGCTTTCTTT. Translation: CASSLYRYPEAFF.

This clonotype was detected many times. This chain uses TRBV20-1 with TRBJ2-7, with TRBD1 matching over 11 bases. The CDR3 extends over 14 amino acids. V lost 5 bases to trimming and J lost 7 bases; unmatched junction nucleotides: 10. In germline, CDR1 is DFQATT, CDR2 SNEGSKA (reference sequence). The CDR3 region is CSAQPGQGAREQYF. In DNA form, the CDR3 reads TGCAGTGCTCAACCTGGACAGGGGGCGAGGGAGCAGTACTTC.

This clonotype was seen only a few times. The chain joins TRBV12-3 or TRBV12-4 to TRBJ1-1; maybe TRBD1 (6 bases). The germline V and J ends were trimmed by 8 bases and 1 base, with 11 bases remaining between them. CDR3 length: 13 amino acids. The CDR3 sequence is CASGKGENTEAFF. In nucleotides, the CDR3 is TGTGCCAGCGGAAAGGGGGAGAACACTGAAGCTTTCTTT.

This clonotype was observed a handful of times. The V call is TRBV15, the J call TRBJ2-6; 9 nucleotides line up with TRBD1. Germline assignment: CDR1 LNHNV and CDR2 YYDKDF (reference sequence). This CDR3 has 22 amino acids. With 3 bases clipped from V and 0 bases from J, the junction kept 18 bases outside the gene matches. The CDR3 DNA reads as TGTGCCACCAGCAGGAATACCATACACTCCGGGACAGGGAACTCTGGGGCCAACGTCCTGACTTTC. Protein sequence: CATSRNTIHSGTGNSGANVLTF.

This clonotype was seen many times. The chain has TRBV18 and TRBJ2-7; perhaps TRBD1 as D (5 bases). V was pared by 5 bases and J by 7 bases, with 15 bases between. This CDR3 spans 13 amino acids. In germline, CDR1 is KGHSH, CDR2 LQKENI. CDR3 sequence (DNA): TGTGCCAGCTCAACAATTAGGGGCGGTGAGCAGTACTTC. Residues: CASSTIRGGEQYF.

Only a few counts were recorded for this clonotype. This chain connects TRBV5-6 to TRBJ2-5; 7 nucleotides match TRBD1. With 0 bases clipped from V and 1 base from J, the junction kept 6 bases outside the gene matches. The CDR3 loop spans 16 amino acids. The germline V gene has CDR1 SGHDT and CDR2 YYEEEE. This chain's CDR3 is CASSLDTGARQETQYF. The DNA of the CDR3 is TGTGCCAGCAGCTTGGATACAGGGGCCCGCCAAGAGACCCAGTACTTC. The complete variable domain, with remaining parts taken from reference TRBV5-6 and TRBJ2-5, reads DAGVTQSPTHLIKTRGQQVTLRCSPKSGHDTVSWYQQALGQGPQFIFQYYEEEERQRGNFPDRFSGHQFPNYSSELNVNALLLGDSALYLCASSLDTGARQETQYFGPGTRLLVL.

This clonotype was recorded many times. The rearrangement links TRBV28 to TRBJ2-3; 9 bases line up with TRBD1. J was trimmed by 2 bases and V by 6 bases; bases with no gene match: 9. This CDR3 is 16 amino acids long. The germline V gene has CDR1 MDHEN and CDR2 SYDVKM. The CDR3 sequence is CASSPRTGDPTDTQYF. CDR3 bases: TGTGCCAGCAGCCCCAGGACAGGGGACCCCACAGATACGCAGTATTTT.

This clonotype showed up just a few times. This chain uses TRBV6-1 with TRBJ1-4, with D possibly TRBD1 on 6 matching bases. Trimming pared 7 bases from V and 8 bases from J, leaving 20 bases between. The CDR3 consists of 15 residues. Germline values: CDR1 MNHNS, CDR2 SASEGT. This CDR3 reads CASTMLQGGREKLFF. In DNA form, the CDR3 reads TGTGCCAGCACAATGCTACAGGGTGGGCGAGAAAAACTGTTTTTT.

In its sample, this clonotype was seen a few times. The V gene is TRBV18, the J gene TRBJ2-2; D call uncertain. Germline CDR1 reads KGHSH; CDR2 reads LQKENI. Between the trimmed V and J ends, which lost 2 bases and 4 bases, there was a span of 8 bases. This CDR3 is built from 14 residues. CDR3 loop: CASSPSTGTGELFF. The CDR3 DNA follows: TGTGCCAGCTCACCAAGTACCGGCACCGGGGAGCTGTTTTTT.

The chain links TRBV18 to TRBJ1-3, with unresolved D. V dropped 0 bases and J dropped 0 bases, with 6 bases sitting between them. Looked up from germline, CDR1 is KGHSH and CDR2 is LQKENI. This CDR3 region has 15 residues. CDR3 in DNA: TGTGCCAGCTCACCACCGTCGAGCTCTGGAAACACCATATATTTT. Translation: CASSPPSSSGNTIYF.

This clonotype was seen a few times. V usage is TRBV28 and J usage is TRBJ2-1, with 9 positions matching TRBD2. The CDR3 is 15 residues long. The germline gives CDR1 MDHEN, CDR2 SYDVKM. With V trimmed by 7 bases and J by 5 bases, 9 bases remained unmatched. The CDR3 spells CASTPGTSKNNEQFF. Written as DNA, the CDR3 is TGTGCCAGCACCCCCGGGACTAGCAAAAACAATGAGCAGTTCTTC.

The genes are TRBV11-3 and TRBJ2-7, with 8 bases that match TRBD2. V lost 5 bases and J lost 3; bases outside the gene matches: 9. The CDR3 extends over 15 amino acids. Looked up from germline, CDR1 is SGHNT and CDR2 is YENEEA. The CDR3 reads CASSRGGLGNYEQYF. As DNA, the CDR3 is TGTGCCAGCAGCCGGGGGGGATTGGGGAACTACGAGCAGTACTTC. The whole variable domain, remainder taken from reference TRBV11-3 and TRBJ2-7, is EAGVVQSPRYKIIEKKQPVAFWCNPISGHNTLYWYLQNLGQGPELLIRYENEEAVDDSQLPKDRFSAERLKGVDSTLKIQPAELGDSAVYLCASSRGGLGNYEQYFGPGTRLTVT.

This rearrangement joins TRBV6-1 to TRBJ2-7; 12 positions match TRBD1. The CDR3 length is 14 residues. The V segment lost 5 bases and the J segment 6 bases; nucleotides outside the gene matches: 5. Germline CDR1 is MNHNS and CDR2 is SASEGT. The CDR3 loop is CASSLPGQGAEQYF. CDR3 nucleotides: TGTGCCAGCAGTTTGCCGGGACAGGGGGCCGAGCAGTACTTC.

The gene calls are TRBV15 and TRBJ1-2, with 12 positions matching TRBD1. CDR3 length equals 17 residues. The junction had 10 bases not matched to a gene; V was cut back by 1 base and J by 7 bases. CDR1 is LNHNV, CDR2 YYDKDF, per germline (reference sequence). The CDR3, as DNA: TGTGCCACCAGCAGAGGTACCGGGACAGGGGGCATCTTTGGCTACACCTTC. Translating gives CATSRGTGTGGIFGYTF.

The chain uses TRBV28 and TRBJ1-1; 10 bases map to TRBD1. This CDR3 comprises 14 residues. Germline V CDR1 and CDR2: MDHEN, SYDVKM. Losses at the gene ends were 5 bases for V and 7 bases for J; bases not matched to a gene: 7. The CDR3 DNA reads TGTGCCAGCAGTCCACCGGACAGGGGGATTGAAGCTTTCTTT. It specifies CASSPPDRGIEAFF.

This clonotype was seen ten or more times. V and J are TRBV2 and TRBJ2-3; 7 bases match TRBD2. The CDR3 loop spans 14 amino acids. Looked up from germline, CDR1 is SNHLY and CDR2 is FYNNEI. Trimming removed 11 bases from V and 5 bases from J; junction bases left unmatched: 13. The DNA for the CDR3 is TGTGCCGGGAAAGGCGGGAGCGGTCAAGATACGCAGTATTTT. This translates into CAGKGGSGQDTQYF.

This clonotype was counted at least ten times. J is TRBJ1-1 and V is TRBV28; 7 nucleotides agree with TRBD1. Looked up from germline, CDR1 is MDHEN and CDR2 is SYDVKM. Trimming cost V 3 bases and J 0 bases; bases outside gene matches: 1. The CDR3 has 14 residues. The DNA for the CDR3 is TGTGCCAGCAGTTTTACAGGGGTGAACACTGAAGCTTTCTTT. It translates to CASSFTGVNTEAFF. The full variable domain, rest sourced from reference TRBV28 and TRBJ1-1, is DVKVTQSSRYLVKRTGEKVFLECVQDMDHENMFWYRQDPGLGLRLIYFSYDVKMKEKGDIPEGYSVSREKKERFSLILESASTNQTSMYLCASSFTGVNTEAFFGQGTRLTVV.

This clonotype was seen ten or more times. This chain links TRBV12-3 or TRBV12-4 with TRBJ2-3; 13 bases are shared with TRBD2. CDR3 length: 16 residues. V lost 5 bases to trimming and J lost 4 bases; unmatched junction nucleotides: 6. The CDR3 region has the DNA TGTGCCAGCAGTCTCGGGACTAGCGGGGCCCCAGATACGCAGTATTTT. Its protein is CASSLGTSGAPDTQYF.

This clonotype has at least ten counts. The chain couples TRBV2 to TRBJ2-5; TRBD2 matches 7 bases. From germline, CDR1 is SNHLY and CDR2 FYNNEI. Losses at the gene ends were 2 bases for V and 5 bases for J; bases not matched to a gene: 5. The CDR3 has 14 amino acids. In DNA form, the CDR3 reads TGTGCCAGCAGTGAAAGGACTAGGAAGGAGACCCAGTACTTC. This gives the protein CASSERTRKETQYF. Full variable domain (outside the CDR3, taken from reference TRBV2 and TRBJ2-5): EPEVTQTPSHQVTQMGQEVILRCVPISNHLYFYWYRQILGQKVEFLVSFYNNEISEKSEIFDDQFSVERPDGSNFTLKIRSTKLEDSAMYFCASSERTRKETQYFGPGTRLLVL.

This clonotype was observed a single time. J is TRBJ2-1 and V is TRBV4-3, with a possible D match to TRBD2 (5 bases). This CDR3 has 14 residues. The V gene lost 4 bases and the J gene lost 5 bases, with 12 bases spanning the gap. The germline gives CDR1 LGHNA, CDR2 YSLEER. The DNA for the CDR3 is TGCGCCAGCAGCCGGACGGCCGGGGACAATGAGCAGTTCTTC. Translated: CASSRTAGDNEQFF.

This chain connects TRBV7-2 to TRBJ1-1; D is unresolved. Germline CDR1 SGHTA, CDR2 FQGNSA. The CDR3 length is 15 residues. V gave up 1 base and J gave up 1 base, with 10 bases separating them. The CDR3 nucleotides read TGTGCCAGCAGCTTAGTTGGTTTTAAGAACACTGAAGCTTTCTTT. Translated: CASSLVGFKNTEAFF.

The chain carries TRBV7-9 and TRBJ2-7; 12 bases line up with TRBD2. The length of the CDR3 is 16 residues. Germline trimming cut 6 bases from V and 4 bases from J; bases unmatched to any gene: 10. Germline loops: CDR1 SEHNR, CDR2 FQNEAQ (reference sequence). CDR3 residues: CASSPIGLAGGYEQYF. Here the CDR3 DNA reads TGTGCCAGCAGTCCAATCGGGCTAGCGGGGGGGTACGAGCAGTACTTC.

The gene calls are TRBV20-1 and TRBJ1-6, with a weak D call TRBD1 (6 bases). In germline, CDR1 is DFQATT, CDR2 SNEGSKA (reference sequence). The length of the CDR3 is 16 residues. Trimming shortened V by 0 bases and J by 7 bases, and 16 bases separated the two germline ends. As DNA, the CDR3 is TGCAGTGCTAGAGATCTACAGTTACAGGGAAATTCACCCCTCCACTTT. The encoded protein is CSARDLQLQGNSPLHF.